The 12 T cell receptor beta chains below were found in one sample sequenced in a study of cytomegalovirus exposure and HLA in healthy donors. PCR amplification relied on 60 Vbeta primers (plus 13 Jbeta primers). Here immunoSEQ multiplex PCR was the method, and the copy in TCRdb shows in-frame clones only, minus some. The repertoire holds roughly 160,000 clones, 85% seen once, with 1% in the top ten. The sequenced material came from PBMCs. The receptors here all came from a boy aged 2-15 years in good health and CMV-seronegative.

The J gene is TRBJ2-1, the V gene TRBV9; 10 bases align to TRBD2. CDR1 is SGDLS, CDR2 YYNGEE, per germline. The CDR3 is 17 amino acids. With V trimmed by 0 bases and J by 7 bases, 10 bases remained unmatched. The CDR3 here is CASSVASGRAQVNEQFF. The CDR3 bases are TGTGCCAGCAGCGTAGCCAGCGGGAGGGCCCAAGTTAATGAGCAGTTCTTC.

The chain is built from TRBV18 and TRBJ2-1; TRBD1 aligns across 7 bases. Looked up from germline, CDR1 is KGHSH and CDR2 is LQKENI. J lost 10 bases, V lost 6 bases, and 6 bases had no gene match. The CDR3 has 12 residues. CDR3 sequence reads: CASSPTGDEQFF. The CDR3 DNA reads TGTGCCAGCTCGCCCACAGGGGACGAGCAGTTCTTC.

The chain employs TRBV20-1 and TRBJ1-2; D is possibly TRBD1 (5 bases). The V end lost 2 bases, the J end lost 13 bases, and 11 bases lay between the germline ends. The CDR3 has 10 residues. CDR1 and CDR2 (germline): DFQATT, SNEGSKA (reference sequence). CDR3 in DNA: TGCAGTGCTAGATCGGGACTTCCCACCTTC. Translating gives CSARSGLPTF.

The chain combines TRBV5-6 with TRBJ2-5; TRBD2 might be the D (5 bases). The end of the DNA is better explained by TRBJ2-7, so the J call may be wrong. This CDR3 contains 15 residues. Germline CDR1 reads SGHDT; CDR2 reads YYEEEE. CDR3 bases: TGTGCCAGCAGCCCTAGTTCGGGGATGTCCTACGAGCAGTACTTC. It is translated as CASSPSSGMSYEQYF.

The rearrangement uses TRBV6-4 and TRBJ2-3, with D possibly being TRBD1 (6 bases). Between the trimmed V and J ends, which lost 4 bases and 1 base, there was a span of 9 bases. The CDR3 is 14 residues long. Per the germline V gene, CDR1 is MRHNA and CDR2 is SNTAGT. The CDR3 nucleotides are TGTGCCAGCAGTGGCAGGGGCGGCACAGATACGCAGTATTTT. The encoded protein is CASSGRGGTDTQYF.

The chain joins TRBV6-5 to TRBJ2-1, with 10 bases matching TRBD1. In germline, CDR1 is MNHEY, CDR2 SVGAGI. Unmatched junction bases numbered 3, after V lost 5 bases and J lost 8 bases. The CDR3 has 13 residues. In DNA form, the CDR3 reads TGTGCCAGCAGTAGACAGGGGGCCTATGAGCAGTTCTTC. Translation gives CASSRQGAYEQFF.

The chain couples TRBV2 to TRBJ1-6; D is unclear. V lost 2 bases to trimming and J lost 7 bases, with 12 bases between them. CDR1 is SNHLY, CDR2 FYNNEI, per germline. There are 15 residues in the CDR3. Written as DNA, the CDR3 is TGTGCCAGCAGTGAATTCCAGCGGACCAATTCACCCCTCCACTTT. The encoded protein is CASSEFQRTNSPLHF.

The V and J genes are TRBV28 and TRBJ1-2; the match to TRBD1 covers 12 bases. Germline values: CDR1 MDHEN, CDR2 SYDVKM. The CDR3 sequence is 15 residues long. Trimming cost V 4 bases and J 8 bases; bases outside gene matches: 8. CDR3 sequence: CASSSPGTGGQGYTF. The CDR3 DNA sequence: TGTGCCAGCAGTTCCCCCGGGACAGGGGGCCAGGGCTACACCTTC.

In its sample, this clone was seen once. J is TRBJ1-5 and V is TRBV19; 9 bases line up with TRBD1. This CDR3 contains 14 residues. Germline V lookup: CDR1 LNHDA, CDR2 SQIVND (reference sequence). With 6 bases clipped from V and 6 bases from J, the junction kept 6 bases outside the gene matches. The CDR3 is CASRNTGGGQPQHF. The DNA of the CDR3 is TGTGCCAGTAGGAACACAGGGGGCGGTCAGCCCCAGCATTTT. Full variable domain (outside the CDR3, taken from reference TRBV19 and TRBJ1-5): DGGITQSPKYLFRKEGQNVTLSCEQNLNHDAMYWYRQDPGQGLRLIYYSQIVNDFQKGDIAEGYSVSREKKESFPLTVTSAQKNPTAFYLCASRNTGGGQPQHFGDGTRLSIL.

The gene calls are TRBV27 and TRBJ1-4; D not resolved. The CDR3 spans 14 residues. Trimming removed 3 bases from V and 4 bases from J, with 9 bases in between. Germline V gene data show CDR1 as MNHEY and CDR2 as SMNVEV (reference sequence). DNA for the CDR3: TGTGCCAGCAGTTTCAAACGGAGTAATGAAAAACTGTTTTTT. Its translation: CASSFKRSNEKLFF.

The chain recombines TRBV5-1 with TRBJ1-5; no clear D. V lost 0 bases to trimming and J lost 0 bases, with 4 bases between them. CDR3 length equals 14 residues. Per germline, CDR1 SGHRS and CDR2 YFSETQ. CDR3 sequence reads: CASSLDYSNQPQHF. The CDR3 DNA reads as TGCGCCAGCAGCTTGGACTATAGCAATCAGCCCCAGCATTTT.

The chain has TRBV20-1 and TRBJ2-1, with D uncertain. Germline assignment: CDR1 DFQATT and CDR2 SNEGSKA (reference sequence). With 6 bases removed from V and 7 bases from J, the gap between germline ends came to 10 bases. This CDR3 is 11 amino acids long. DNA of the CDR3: TGCAGTGCCAGACGCGGAAATGAGCAGTTCTTC. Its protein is CSARRGNEQFF.